This entry concerns a single T cell receptor (beta chain). This receptor's antigen is unknown. No much larger clonotype is one base removed from it; base qualities were not supplied. V is pared back by 4 bases and J by 6 bases, with 17 bases lying between the germline termini. The germline V gene specifies SNHLY as CDR1 and FYNNEI as CDR2. The CDR3 contains 15 residues, cysteine and phenylalanine counted. Only the CDR3 DNA stays, 45 bases, in frame from base 1. The collaborating institutions used their own protocols to collect whole blood in K2EDTA tubes. For TCRbeta analysis, collaborator samples were shipped as frozen whole blood, as isolated PBMCs, or as DNA extracted from either sample type. The data were taken from a study of blood T cell repertoires in COVID-19 (dated by TCRdb to about 2020). For the study in its entirety: Collaborator samples came from the United States, Italy and Spain and covered acute and convalescent phases of COVID-19. Samples were obtained from the ongoing ImmuneRACE study (first 160 participants) and from some 1,300 subjects provided by 6 global collaborators. The material from the prospective study consisted of cDNA or gDNA derived from T cells, B-cell-depleted T cells, or PBMCs. Subjects who had been exposed to COVID-19, were actively infected with it, or had recovered from it provided the deeply sampled blood TCRbeta repertoires that made up the dataset. Sample metadata almost always included a de-identified subject ID, COVID-19 status, age in years and sex. Where available, HLA class I and class II types were obtained from metadata supplied by the sample provider rather than from assay-based typing. The repertoires were released in a freely available public database meant as a resource for research on the immune response to SARS-CoV-2. The study at large found these results: Clinical and demographic metadata were provided uncurated, with the amount varying by source and participant.

TCRbeta CDR3 regions were amplified from genomic DNA by means of the immunoSEQ Assay, a bias-controlled multiplex PCR. On the authors' methods: The number of nucleated cells in each sample was estimated by amplification of reference gene primers within the assay. Sequence reads were collapsed and filtered to measure the absolute abundance of every unique TCRbeta CDR3 rearrangement. For each sample, productive Simpson clonality was calculated as the square root of Simpson's diversity index over productive rearrangements. This is the immuneACCESS table as TCRdb keeps it, with only in-frame sequences that have V and J called. A part of the clones is gone; compared with another copy, unresolved V genes explain less than half, and the rest is unexplained. The V and J calls and the clone size are those of that table, but D and trimming were determined from the DNA. Recorded for this sample are around 52,000 clones; 82% of them occurred a single time. The top ten clones comprise about 22% of the sample.

Sample: peripheral blood. This receptor chain uses TRBV2 and TRBJ2-3; a tentative D match to TRBD1 spans 6 bases. This sequence originates from a woman aged 60 to 75 with acute or convalescent COVID-19. The CDR3 corresponds to CASSGSQGTRDTQYF. The nucleotides read TGTGCCAGCAGTGGCAGTCAGGGGACGAGGGATACGCAGTATTTT. The variable domain in full, with residues beyond the CDR3 obtained from the reference TRBV2 and TRBJ2-3 genes, is EPEVTQTPSHQVTQMGQEVILRCVPISNHLYFYWYRQILGQKVEFLVSFYNNEISEKSEIFDDQFSVERPDGSNFTLKIRSTKLEDSAMYFCASSGSQGTRDTQYFGPGTRLTVL.